This is a list of T cell receptor beta chains from one sample in a study of blood T cell repertoires in COVID-19. The table came from immunoSEQ multiplex PCR; TCRdb's copy has only in-frame clones and leaves some out. The data contain roughly 38,000 clones, more than 85% of them singletons. Specimen: peripheral blood. The receptors derive from a man aged 45-60 years with active COVID-19. Both conserved end residues are part of each CDR3. The order of the fields is D gene, J gene, clone size, V gene, CDR3 DNA, CDR3 protein. The D gene is left open where the match is weak. Clone size is given for some rows only: seen once, a few or many times, or a class if the clone is expanded.

D gene: TRBD2; J gene: TRBJ2-1; clone size: -; V gene: TRBV6-2/TRBV6-3; CDR3 DNA: TGTGCCAGCAGTTACTCGGCTAGCGGGCTCCCCGGGAAGTTCTTC; CDR3 protein: CASSYSASGLPGKFF
D gene: -; J gene: TRBJ1-2; clone size: -; V gene: TRBV7-2; CDR3 DNA: TGTGCCAGCAGCTTAGGGGGCAGGCCGACCTATGGCTACACCTTC; CDR3 protein: CASSLGGRPTYGYTF
D gene: -; J gene: TRBJ2-3; clone size: -; V gene: TRBV6-4; CDR3 DNA: TGTGCCAGCAGTGAATCCAGCGGCACAGATACGCAGTATTTT; CDR3 protein: CASSESSGTDTQYF
D gene: -; J gene: TRBJ2-1; clone size: -; V gene: TRBV6-2/TRBV6-3; CDR3 DNA: TGTGCCAGCAGCCCCGATACTTACGAGCAGTTCTTC; CDR3 protein: CASSPDTYEQFF
D gene: TRBD2; J gene: TRBJ2-3; clone size: -; V gene: TRBV6-4; CDR3 DNA: TGTGCCAGCAGTGGTTCGACTAGCGGGTCCACAGATACGCAGTATTTT; CDR3 protein: CASSGSTSGSTDTQYF
D gene: TRBD1; J gene: TRBJ1-2; clone size: -; V gene: TRBV5-1; CDR3 DNA: TGCGCCAGCAGCTCCTACAGGGGCGCGGAAGGCTACACCTTC; CDR3 protein: CASSSYRGAEGYTF
D gene: TRBD1; J gene: TRBJ1-2; clone size: -; V gene: TRBV6-5; CDR3 DNA: TGTGCCAGCGTAGCAGTGAGACAGGGTCAATATGGCTACACCTTC; CDR3 protein: CASVAVRQGQYGYTF
D gene: TRBD1; J gene: TRBJ1-5; clone size: -; V gene: TRBV10-3; CDR3 DNA: TGTGCCATCAGCGACAGGGATCGGAATCAGCCCCAGCATTTT; CDR3 protein: CAISDRDRNQPQHF
D gene: TRBD2; J gene: TRBJ2-3; clone size: once; V gene: TRBV10-2; CDR3 DNA: TGCGCCACCCGAACTGGGACTAGCGGGAGTCGAGATACGCAGTATTTT; CDR3 protein: CATRTGTSGSRDTQYF
D gene: -; J gene: TRBJ1-6; clone size: -; V gene: TRBV6-6; CDR3 DNA: TGTGCCAGCAGCCTTCTTGGGGCGAGGGGGAATTCACCCCTCCACTTT; CDR3 protein: CASSLLGARGNSPLHF
D gene: -; J gene: TRBJ1-2; clone size: -; V gene: TRBV3-1/TRBV3-2; CDR3 DNA: TGTGCCAGCAGCGCTAGAACCTATGGCTACACCTTC; CDR3 protein: CASSARTYGYTF
D gene: -; J gene: TRBJ1-4; clone size: -; V gene: TRBV18; CDR3 DNA: TGTGCCAGCTCACCTTTGAACAGAAACGAAAAACTGTTTTTT; CDR3 protein: CASSPLNRNEKLFF
D gene: TRBD1; J gene: TRBJ2-2; clone size: -; V gene: TRBV11-2; CDR3 DNA: TGTGCCAGCAGCCAATACAGGGGGCTGCGGAGCGGGGAGCTGTTTTTT; CDR3 protein: CASSQYRGLRSGELFF
D gene: TRBD2; J gene: TRBJ2-1; clone size: -; V gene: TRBV5-4; CDR3 DNA: TGTGCCAGCAGCTTGGGCGGGAGCTCCTACAATGAGCAGTTCTTC; CDR3 protein: CASSLGGSSYNEQFF
D gene: TRBD1; J gene: TRBJ1-3; clone size: -; V gene: TRBV6-5; CDR3 DNA: TGTGCCAGCCGGGGACAGGGAGAAACCATATATTTT; CDR3 protein: CASRGQGETIYF
D gene: -; J gene: TRBJ1-1; clone size: -; V gene: TRBV6-5; CDR3 DNA: TGTGCCAGCAGATTGCGGGGAGGGGACACTGAAGCTTTCTTT; CDR3 protein: CASRLRGGDTEAFF
D gene: -; J gene: TRBJ1-4; clone size: -; V gene: TRBV29-1; CDR3 DNA: TGCAGCGTGCTGGGACATCCTCATAATGTTGAAAAACTGTTTTTT; CDR3 protein: CSVLGHPHNVEKLFF
D gene: -; J gene: TRBJ1-2; clone size: -; V gene: TRBV29-1; CDR3 DNA: TGCAGCGTTGGGAGACTGACGGCTGGCTACACCTTC; CDR3 protein: CSVGRLTAGYTF
D gene: -; J gene: TRBJ1-6; clone size: -; V gene: TRBV5-5; CDR3 DNA: TGTGCCAGCAGCAGCTGGCCGGGAGGGTCCTATAATTCACCCCTCCACTTT; CDR3 protein: CASSSWPGGSYNSPLHF
D gene: TRBD1; J gene: TRBJ1-5; clone size: -; V gene: TRBV7-9; CDR3 DNA: TGTGCCAGCAGCCCAGGGGTAGGGGGCTTCAATCAGCCCCAGCATTTT; CDR3 protein: CASSPGVGGFNQPQHF
D gene: -; J gene: TRBJ2-7; clone size: few; V gene: TRBV3-1/TRBV3-2; CDR3 DNA: TGTGCCAGCAGCCAAGCTGGAGTCGAGCAGTACTTC; CDR3 protein: CASSQAGVEQYF
D gene: -; J gene: TRBJ2-1; clone size: -; V gene: TRBV4-1; CDR3 DNA: TGCGCCAGCAGCCAAGATTTCGGGTACAATGAGCAGTTCTTC; CDR3 protein: CASSQDFGYNEQFF
D gene: -; J gene: TRBJ1-5; clone size: -; V gene: TRBV7-2; CDR3 DNA: TGTGCCAGCAGCCGAAACATGGATCAGCCCCAGCATTTT; CDR3 protein: CASSRNMDQPQHF
D gene: -; J gene: TRBJ1-1; clone size: once; V gene: TRBV4-1; CDR3 DNA: TGCGCCAGCAGCCAGATGGGGCTGAACACTGAAGCTTTCTTT; CDR3 protein: CASSQMGLNTEAFF
D gene: -; J gene: TRBJ2-5; clone size: -; V gene: TRBV6-1; CDR3 DNA: TGTGCCAGCAGTGAAGGAGGATCGAGCACCCAAGAGACCCAGTACTTC; CDR3 protein: CASSEGGSSTQETQYF
D gene: -; J gene: TRBJ2-5; clone size: few; V gene: TRBV7-3; CDR3 DNA: TGTGCCAGCAGCTTAGGGCCAGAGGAGACCCAGTACTTC; CDR3 protein: CASSLGPEETQYF
D gene: TRBD2; J gene: TRBJ2-1; clone size: -; V gene: TRBV5-4; CDR3 DNA: TGTGCCAGCAGCGTGACTAGCGGGGGGGCCTCCTACAATGAGCAGTTCTTC; CDR3 protein: CASSVTSGGASYNEQFF
D gene: TRBD1; J gene: TRBJ1-2; clone size: few; V gene: TRBV7-9; CDR3 DNA: TGTGCCAGCAGCCCCTGGACAGGCTCTAACTATGGCTACACCTTC; CDR3 protein: CASSPWTGSNYGYTF